Following are 21 T cell receptor beta chains from one sample sequenced in a study of blood T cells in healthy people across ages. It was with a sample-barcoded 5' primer and a J-beta primer mix that a second PCR of about 6 to 11 cycles was run. TCRdb reanalysed the 5' RACE reads using MiXCR and keeps one entry per CDR3 protein. The sample holds 600,000 or so distinct CDR3 sequences, roughly 21% seen once. Sequenced input: blood. The receptors derive from a man aged 70 or older in good health.

This clonotype turned up a few times. The rearrangement links TRBV2 to TRBJ1-1; D gene ambiguous. CDR1 and CDR2 from the germline V gene are SNHLY and FYNNEI. V was clipped by 8 bases and J by 1 base, with 11 bases between them. The CDR3 is 13 amino acids. CDR3 bases: TGTGCCAGCTTCACAGAACCGAACACTGAAGCTTTCTTT. Translating it yields CASFTEPNTEAFF.

The chain joins TRBV5-1 to TRBJ2-5; D unresolved. Trimming shortened V by 0 bases and J by 2 bases, and 14 bases separated the two germline ends. The germline CDR1 and CDR2 sequences are SGHRS and YFSETQ. CDR3 size: 16 residues. This chain's CDR3 is CASSLVMKAGQETQYF. CDR3 coding DNA: TGCGCCAGCAGCTTGGTTATGAAGGCCGGACAAGAGACCCAGTACTTC.

The CDR3 bases are TGCAGTGCACCGATGGGATTCGACAATGAGCAGTTCTTC. Its translation: CSAPMGFDNEQFF. The chain employs TRBV20-1 and TRBJ2-1; D uncertain. The CDR3 contains 13 residues. Trimming pared 6 bases from V and 5 bases from J, leaving 14 bases between. CDR1 and CDR2 from the germline V gene are DFQATT and SNEGSKA (reference sequence).

V is TRBV9 and J is TRBJ1-1; D uncertain. The germline V gene encodes CDR1 SGDLS and CDR2 YYNGEE. The CDR3 runs to 15 residues. Trimming pared 0 bases from V and 1 base from J, leaving 10 bases between. CDR3 amino acids: CASSVGVWENTEAFF. CDR3 DNA: TGTGCCAGCAGCGTAGGGGTTTGGGAGAACACTGAAGCTTTCTTT.

In this sample, this clonotype turned up a few times. The chain combines TRBV10-1 with TRBJ2-3, with TRBD2 matching over 14 bases. Germline V gene lookup returns CDR1 WNHNN and CDR2 SYGVQD (reference sequence). Trimming at V came to 6 bases and at J to 8 bases, leaving 4 bases not matched to a gene. CDR3 length: 14 amino acids. CDR3 in amino acids: CASSSGLAGVTQYF. The CDR3 bases are TGCGCCAGCAGCTCGGGACTAGCGGGAGTTACGCAGTATTTT.

This chain links TRBV11-1 with TRBJ2-5, with D perhaps TRBD1 (6 bases). Germline CDR1 is SGHAT and CDR2 is FQDESV (reference sequence). This CDR3 region has 15 residues. The V and J ends lost 0 bases and 2 bases respectively, with 10 bases between them. This chain's CDR3 is CASSLAGHSQETQYF. CDR3 DNA sequence: TGTGCCAGCAGCTTAGCGGGACACTCACAAGAGACCCAGTACTTC.

This clonotype was recorded a few times. V and J are TRBV7-2 and TRBJ2-3, with TRBD1 identical over 7 bases. The V segment lost 5 bases and the J segment 7 bases; nucleotides outside the gene matches: 9. This CDR3 is 14 amino acids long. Per germline, CDR1 SGHTA and CDR2 FQGNSA. As DNA, the CDR3 is TGTGCCAGCAGCCTAGGGGGCCTCACGTATACGCAGTATTTT. Protein product: CASSLGGLTYTQYF.

This clonotype has only a few counts. V and J are TRBV20-1 and TRBJ1-4; maybe TRBD1 (5 bases). The CDR3 spans 14 residues. Germline V gives CDR1 DFQATT, CDR2 SNEGSKA (reference sequence). Trimming pared 5 bases from V and 6 bases from J, leaving 16 bases between. CDR3 sequence: CSAAQDSGHEKLFF. DNA for the CDR3: TGCAGTGCTGCCCAGGATTCGGGGCATGAAAAACTGTTTTTT.

This clonotype was found a few times. The chain uses TRBV20-1 and TRBJ2-7, with a weak D call TRBD2 (7 bases). Trimming removed 5 bases at V and 2 bases at J, with 25 bases between. This CDR3 has 17 residues. Germline CDR1 DFQATT, CDR2 SNEGSKA (reference sequence). The chain's CDR3 is CSAEGGIPSGPPYEQYF. The CDR3 coding sequence is TGCAGTGCTGAGGGGGGCATACCTAGCGGTCCACCCTACGAGCAGTACTTC.

This chain uses TRBV3-1 with TRBJ2-5, with 9 bases identical to TRBD1. With 0 bases clipped from V and 5 bases from J, the junction kept 4 bases outside the gene matches. There are 15 residues in the CDR3. Germline V gives CDR1 LGHDT, CDR2 YNNKEL (reference sequence). DNA for the CDR3: TGTGCCAGCAGCCAAGATCGTGACAGGGGGGAGACCCAGTACTTC. Its translation is CASSQDRDRGETQYF.

This clonotype was seen many times. The chain joins TRBV5-1 to TRBJ2-1; TRBD2 agrees at 7 bases. Germline CDR1 and CDR2: SGHRS and YFSETQ. This CDR3 contains 15 residues. V shed 0 bases, J shed 2 bases, and the junction held 2 bases outside the gene matches. The CDR3 DNA reads as TGCGCCAGCAGCTTGGGAGGGACTACCTACAATGAGCAGTTCTTC. Amino acids: CASSLGGTTYNEQFF. Variable domain in full (rest from reference TRBV5-1 and TRBJ2-1): KAGVTQTPRYLIKTRGQQVTLSCSPISGHRSVSWYQQTPGQGLQFLFEYFSETQRNKGNFPGRFSGRQFSNSRSEMNVSTLELGDSALYLCASSLGGTTYNEQFFGPGTRLTVL.

The sample holds many counts of this clonotype. The J gene is TRBJ1-2, the V gene TRBV7-9; D remains unclear. Germline lookup yields CDR1 SEHNR and CDR2 FQNEAQ (reference sequence). The CDR3 extends over 12 amino acids. Trimming shortened V by 4 bases and J by 8 bases, and 11 bases separated the two germline ends. The CDR3 spells CASSWSVEGYTF. The CDR3 coding sequence is TGTGCCAGCAGCTGGTCGGTGGAAGGCTACACCTTC.

This chain links TRBV6-5 with TRBJ1-1; perhaps TRBD1 as D (6 bases). The CDR3 contains 16 residues. The germline V gene has CDR1 MNHEY and CDR2 SVGAGI. V was clipped by 5 bases and J by 4 bases, with 20 bases between them. The CDR3 bases are TGTGCCAGCAGTCGGATGACAGGCGTTGGGGGCACTGAAGCTTTCTTT. It is translated as CASSRMTGVGGTEAFF.

This clonotype was counted only a few times. The rearrangement joins TRBV5-6 to TRBJ2-5; TRBD1 agrees at 8 bases. V shed 0 bases and J 9 bases; nucleotides not matched to a gene: 1. Germline V gene sequence: CDR1 SGHDT, CDR2 YYEEEE. The CDR3 spans 12 residues. CDR3 sequence reads: CASSLDRGAQYF. The DNA of the CDR3 is TGTGCCAGCAGCTTGGACAGGGGGGCCCAGTACTTC.

A few counts support this clonotype. This rearrangement joins TRBV7-3 to TRBJ2-5; tentative D call: TRBD1 (5 bases). Germline V lookup: CDR1 SGHTA, CDR2 FQGTGA. V lost 1 base and J 4 bases, leaving 7 bases between the germline ends. This CDR3 contains 13 residues. The DNA of the CDR3 is TGTGCCAGCAGCTTAAAGGGGATAGAGACCCAGTACTTC. This translates into CASSLKGIETQYF.

This clonotype was found a few times. The chain carries TRBV7-9 and TRBJ1-5, with 9 bases identical to TRBD1. Trimming removed 6 bases from V and 1 base from J; junction bases left unmatched: 10. This CDR3 is built from 17 residues. Germline loops: CDR1 SEHNR, CDR2 FQNEAQ (reference sequence). The CDR3 DNA reads TGTGCCAGCAGTCCGGACAGGGGAGGAAAAAGCAATCAGCCCCAGCATTTT. Its protein is CASSPDRGGKSNQPQHF. Based on the CDR3 plus reference TRBV7-9 and TRBJ1-5, the full variable domain is DTGVSQNPRHKITKRGQNVTFRCDPISEHNRLYWYRQTLGQGPEFLTYFQNEAQLEKSRLLSDRFSAERPKGSFSTLEIQRTEQGDSAMYLCASSPDRGGKSNQPQHFGDGTRLSIL.

The genes are TRBV12-3 or TRBV12-4 and TRBJ2-5; 9 bases agree with TRBD1. This CDR3 spans 15 amino acids. V shed 5 bases, J shed 2 bases, and the junction held 6 bases outside the gene matches. Here the CDR3 reads CASSTGTGRQETQYF. DNA of the CDR3: TGTGCCAGCAGTACCGGGACAGGGAGACAAGAGACCCAGTACTTC.

This clonotype was picked up a small number of times. This chain links TRBV2 with TRBJ2-1, with D hard to call. This CDR3 is built from 14 residues. V lost 0 bases and J 8 bases, leaving 11 bases between the germline ends. The germline gives CDR1 SNHLY, CDR2 FYNNEI. CDR3 protein: CASSEAAGRHEQFF. CDR3 bases: TGTGCCAGCAGTGAAGCCGCCGGGCGTCATGAGCAGTTCTTC. The full variable domain, with the rest looked up from reference TRBV2 and TRBJ2-1, is EPEVTQTPSHQVTQMGQEVILRCVPISNHLYFYWYRQILGQKVEFLVSFYNNEISEKSEIFDDQFSVERPDGSNFTLKIRSTKLEDSAMYFCASSEAAGRHEQFFGPGTRLTVL.

Points on this clonotype: One junction end does not reproduce the germline sequence, and a read error may be involved. The chain carries TRBV29-1 and TRBJ2-1; the D gene is possibly TRBD2 (6 bases). The J call may be incorrect, as the DNA end agrees better with TRBJ2-7. The CDR3 is 15 residues long. Per the germline V gene, CDR1 is SQVTM and CDR2 is ANQGSEA. CDR3 residues: CSAEDQTRKGYEQYF. The CDR3 bases are TGCAGCGCTGAAGATCAGACTAGGAAGGGATACGAGCAGTACTTC.

J is TRBJ1-6 and V is TRBV28; no clear D. The V end was cut by 8 bases, the J end by 0 bases, with 5 bases between. This CDR3 has 13 amino acids. CDR1 and CDR2 (germline): MDHEN, SYDVKM. The CDR3 DNA is TGTGCCAGCCTGAGCTCCTATAATTCACCCCTCCACTTT. It encodes CASLSSYNSPLHF.

With regard to this clonotype: A much larger clone lies a single base off, so this may be a read error. The rearrangement links TRBV19 to TRBJ1-1, with D perhaps matching TRBD1 (5 bases). Germline V gene lookup returns CDR1 LNHDA and CDR2 SQIVND (reference sequence). The CDR3 extends over 14 amino acids. The CDR3 spells CASSSTGLGAEALF. For the CDR3, the DNA is TGTGCCAGTAGTAGTACAGGTTTGGGAGCTGAAGCTCTCTTT.